This T cell receptor (beta chain) was found in a study of blood T cell repertoires in COVID-19. Per germline, CDR1 LNHDA and CDR2 SQIVND (reference sequence). The CDR3 totals 14 residues. J lost 3 bases, V lost 5 bases, and 4 bases had no gene match. TCRdb keeps only in-frame clones here, not all; method: immunoSEQ multiplex PCR. The sample lists around 200,000 clones, roughly 90% occurring once. Sequencing used PBMCs or T cells enriched from blood (not recorded which). This chain uses TRBV19 with TRBJ1-2; 9 nucleotides match TRBD1. This receptor was obtained from a woman in her thirties who had recovered from COVID-19. The CDR3 DNA follows: TGTGCCAGTAGTTCCACAGGGGGCGACTATGGCTACACCTTC. Its protein is CASSSTGGDYGYTF. The full variable domain, its missing parts supplied by reference TRBV19 and TRBJ1-2, is DGGITQSPKYLFRKEGQNVTLSCEQNLNHDAMYWYRQDPGQGLRLIYYSQIVNDFQKGDIAEGYSVSREKKESFPLTVTSAQKNPTAFYLCASSSTGGDYGYTFGSGTRLTVV.